The rows below give T cell receptor beta chains drawn from one sample of a study of T cell responses to AZD1222 COVID-19 vaccine. TCRdb's copy holds only in-frame clones and misses some; the assay was immunoSEQ multiplex PCR. The sample shows about 97,000 clones, more than 70% of them seen only once. The sample consisted of peripheral blood, taken on day 0 of AZD1222 vaccination. These receptors originate from an adult in good health. Each CDR3 is given with its conserved first and last residue. The D gene is left open where the match is weak. The listing skips clone size in some rows; elsewhere it reads once, few, many or a size class.

.,.,TRBV19,TRBJ2-5,CASSLMGSGKETQYF,TGTGCCAGTAGCCTGATGGGTAGCGGCAAAGAGACCCAGTACTTC
.,.,TRBV27,TRBJ2-4,CASSRAGTGNIQYF,TGTGCCAGCAGCAGAGCCGGGACGGGGAACATTCAGTACTTC
.,TRBD2,TRBV24-1,TRBJ2-1,CATSDPLAGGLDEQFF,TGTGCCACCAGTGATCCTCTAGCGGGGGGGTTGGATGAGCAGTTCTTC
.,.,TRBV28,TRBJ2-7,CATRTKREQYF,TGTGCCACCCGGACTAAGAGGGAGCAGTACTTC
few,TRBD1,TRBV5-1,TRBJ1-3,CASSPGQGADTIYF,TGCGCCAGCAGCCCTGGACAGGGGGCTGACACCATATATTTT
few,.,TRBV6-5,TRBJ1-2,CASTAGRYGYTF,TGTGCCAGCACGGCAGGACGCTATGGCTACACCTTC
.,.,TRBV6-5,TRBJ1-4,CASNFLTSTNEKLFF,TGTGCCAGCAACTTCCTGACGTCAACTAATGAAAAACTGTTTTTT
.,TRBD1,TRBV4-1,TRBJ1-5,CASSQELGQGNQPQHF,TGCGCCAGCAGCCAAGAGTTAGGACAGGGCAATCAGCCCCAGCATTTT
.,.,TRBV18,TRBJ2-1,CASSSGAGSRLNEQFF,TGTGCCAGCTCATCAGGGGCAGGGTCAAGACTGAATGAGCAGTTCTTC
.,TRBD2,TRBV4-3,TRBJ2-7,CASSQGAGGPRDEQYF,TGCGCCAGCAGCCAAGGAGCGGGAGGGCCCAGGGACGAGCAGTACTTC
.,TRBD1,TRBV19,TRBJ1-3,CASNGQGPLSLRTIYF,TGTGCCAGTAACGGACAGGGCCCTTTAAGCCTTCGCACCATATATTTT
few,.,TRBV19,TRBJ1-5,CASSTSRGEGQPQHF,TGTGCCAGTAGTACTTCCCGGGGGGAGGGTCAGCCCCAGCATTTT
.,.,TRBV3-1/TRBV3-2,TRBJ1-1,CASSPLTKNTEAFF,TGTGCCAGCAGCCCATTGACAAAGAACACTGAAGCTTTCTTT
.,.,TRBV29-1,TRBJ2-5,CSVTPGWRVQETQYF,TGCAGCGTGACACCTGGATGGCGGGTCCAAGAGACCCAGTACTTC
.,.,TRBV5-4,TRBJ1-2,CASSYSGTTNYGYTF,TGTGCCAGCAGCTACTCCGGGACGACTAACTATGGCTACACCTTC
.,.,TRBV11-3,TRBJ2-5,CASSLDSAGPETQYF,TGTGCCAGCAGCTTAGATAGCGCGGGGCCAGAGACCCAGTACTTC
.,.,TRBV6-5,TRBJ1-6,CASTSQTNSPLHF,TGTGCCAGCACGAGCCAGACTAATTCACCCCTCCACTTT
.,.,TRBV6-1,TRBJ2-7,CASSEQGPAYEQYF,TGTGCCAGCAGTGAACAGGGCCCTGCTTACGAGCAGTACTTC
.,TRBD2,TRBV7-2,TRBJ2-7,CASSLGWRESLYEQYF,TGTGCCAGCAGCTTAGGTTGGCGGGAGTCCCTCTACGAGCAGTACTTC
.,TRBD1,TRBV28,TRBJ2-2,CASSWGTGNGAGELFF,TGTGCCAGCAGTTGGGGGACAGGGAATGGGGCCGGGGAGCTGTTTTTT
.,.,TRBV4-2,TRBJ2-3,CASSQETLGYTDTQYF,TGTGCCAGCAGCCAAGAGACCTTAGGTTACACAGATACGCAGTATTTT
large,.,TRBV6-5,TRBJ1-4,CASSYEGATNEKLFF,TGTGCCAGCAGTTACGAGGGGGCAACTAATGAAAAACTGTTTTTT
.,.,TRBV19,TRBJ1-4,CASSSRGSGEKLFF,TGTGCCAGTAGTAGTCGGGGGTCAGGCGAAAAACTGTTTTTT
.,.,TRBV2,TRBJ2-4,CAIPETVFKNIQYF,TGTGCCATCCCGGAGACAGTTTTCAAAAACATTCAGTACTTC
.,.,TRBV28,TRBJ2-7,CASSASGDFLYEQYF,TGTGCCAGCAGCGCTTCAGGGGACTTCCTTTACGAGCAGTACTTC
once,TRBD1,TRBV18,TRBJ1-3,CASSPGQGRNTIYF,TGTGCCAGCTCCCCTGGACAGGGACGAAACACCATATATTTT
.,.,TRBV7-9,TRBJ2-3,CASRVAGADTQYF,TGTGCCAGCAGGGTCGCCGGGGCAGATACGCAGTATTTT
.,.,TRBV19,TRBJ1-5,CASRGGRQPQHF,TGTGCCAGTAGAGGGGGACGACAGCCCCAGCATTTT
.,TRBD1,TRBV3-1/TRBV3-2,TRBJ1-5,CASSQIDRGRDSNQPQHF,TGTGCCAGCAGCCAAATCGACAGGGGGCGCGACAGCAATCAGCCCCAGCATTTT
once,.,TRBV5-6,TRBJ2-3,CASSLGGSLYTDTQYF,TGTGCCAGCAGCTTGGGGGGGTCCCTCTACACAGATACGCAGTATTTT
.,TRBD1,TRBV28,TRBJ2-1,CASNPGQGTNEQFF,TGTGCCAGCAATCCGGGACAGGGAACCAATGAGCAGTTCTTC
few,.,TRBV7-9,TRBJ1-1,CASSLGQTGGNTEAFF,TGTGCCAGCAGCTTAGGGCAGACTGGGGGGAACACTGAAGCTTTCTTT
.,.,TRBV29-1,TRBJ2-1,CSVVSREGANEQFF,TGCAGCGTTGTTAGCAGGGAGGGGGCCAATGAGCAGTTCTTC
.,TRBD2,TRBV24-1,TRBJ2-1,CATSDPTRGALEDEQFF,TGTGCCACCAGTGATCCCACGCGGGGGGCGCTTGAAGATGAGCAGTTCTTC
.,.,TRBV30,TRBJ1-5,CAWSGAAGYQPQHF,TGTGCCTGGTCGGGGGCGGCTGGGTATCAGCCCCAGCATTTT
.,.,TRBV9,TRBJ1-2,CASSVALAGVGYTF,TGTGCCAGCAGCGTAGCTTTGGCAGGGGTGGGCTACACCTTC
.,.,TRBV18,TRBJ1-2,CASSPDTGGSYGYTF,TGTGCCAGCTCACCAGATACGGGCGGGTCATATGGCTACACCTTC
.,.,TRBV19,TRBJ1-1,CASSMDQSVRAFF,TGTGCCAGTAGTATGGACCAGTCAGTCCGAGCTTTCTTT
.,TRBD1,TRBV5-1,TRBJ2-5,CASSVLGQLQGETQYF,TGCGCCAGCAGCGTATTGGGACAGCTTCAGGGAGAGACCCAGTACTTC
.,.,TRBV14,TRBJ1-6,CASSRRFGRLSSPLHF,TGTGCCAGCAGTCGCCGATTCGGCCGGCTTAGCTCACCCCTCCACTTT
.,.,TRBV15,TRBJ2-5,CATSRDKPGVVTQYF,TGTGCCACCAGCAGAGATAAACCGGGGGTTGTGACCCAGTACTTC
few,.,TRBV7-6,TRBJ2-2,CASSLRSGFPHTGELFF,TGTGCCAGCAGCCTCCGTTCGGGCTTTCCCCACACCGGGGAGCTGTTTTTT
.,.,TRBV24-1,TRBJ2-7,CAPRGAGRSYEQYF,TGTGCCCCTAGGGGGGCAGGGAGGTCCTACGAGCAGTACTTC
.,TRBD1,TRBV6-4,TRBJ1-3,CASSDQIRDRVINSGNTIYF,TGTGCCAGCAGTGACCAGATCCGGGACAGGGTGATCAACTCTGGAAACACCATATATTTT
.,.,TRBV19,TRBJ2-3,CASGRKVGTDTQYF,TGTGCCAGTGGGAGAAAGGTCGGGACAGATACGCAGTATTTT
.,.,TRBV3-1/TRBV3-2,TRBJ1-1,CASSQGITEAFF,TGTGCCAGCAGCCAAGGGATCACTGAAGCTTTCTTT
.,TRBD2,TRBV3-1/TRBV3-2,TRBJ2-7,CASSQERLAVGYEQYF,TGTGCCAGCAGCCAAGAGAGGCTAGCGGTAGGCTACGAGCAGTACTTC
.,.,TRBV21-1,TRBJ1-5,CASRQVGHTDNQPQHF,TGTGCCAGCAGGCAGGTGGGGCACACAGACAATCAGCCCCAGCATTTT
.,.,TRBV15,TRBJ2-1,CATRVGADHGDEQFF,TGTGCCACCAGGGTGGGGGCGGATCATGGGGATGAGCAGTTCTTC
few,.,TRBV6-5,TRBJ1-2,CASRDKGDYGYTF,TGTGCCAGCAGGGACAAGGGGGACTATGGCTACACCTTC
.,TRBD1,TRBV2,TRBJ2-3,CASGEGQGPTDTQYF,TGTGCCAGCGGGGAAGGACAGGGTCCCACAGATACGCAGTATTTT
.,.,TRBV4-1,TRBJ1-5,CASSQDTSRTQPQHF,TGCGCCAGCAGCCAAGATACTTCTAGAACGCAGCCCCAGCATTTT
once,TRBD2,TRBV6-5,TRBJ2-2,CASRTREGTGELFF,TGTGCCAGCAGGACGCGGGAGGGCACCGGGGAGCTGTTTTTT
.,.,TRBV19,TRBJ2-1,CASSSDTFNNEQFF,TGTGCCAGTAGTTCGGACACCTTTAACAATGAGCAGTTCTTC
once,.,TRBV3-1/TRBV3-2,TRBJ1-2,CASSQGPGEGGYTF,TGTGCCAGCAGCCAAGGCCCAGGGGAGGGTGGCTACACCTTC